This T cell receptor beta chain was sequenced for a study of molecular identifiers for immune sequencing clone quantification. This CDR3 is built from 15 residues. About this clonotype itself: One end of the junction is discordant with germline, which a read error may explain.

TCRdb redid the calling of the PCR reads with MiXCR, one entry per CDR3 protein. The sample gives under 600,000 distinct CDR3 sequences, about 25% of which show up once; approximately 0.76% is in the top ten. The source is a human donor in good health. Some libraries in this study had Jurkat cell RNA spiked in. The sequenced sample consisted of naive CD8+ T cells from blood, with Jurkat cell RNA spiked in. Subset here: FACS-sorted CD8+CD4-CCR7+CD45RA+ naive T cells. This chain connects TRBV12-3 or TRBV12-4 to TRBJ2-2; TRBD1 agrees at 8 bases. CDR3 amino acids: CASRPGQGPTGEPFF. The CDR3 region has the DNA TGTGCCAGCCGACCAGGACAGGGACCGACCGGGGAGCCGTTTTTT.